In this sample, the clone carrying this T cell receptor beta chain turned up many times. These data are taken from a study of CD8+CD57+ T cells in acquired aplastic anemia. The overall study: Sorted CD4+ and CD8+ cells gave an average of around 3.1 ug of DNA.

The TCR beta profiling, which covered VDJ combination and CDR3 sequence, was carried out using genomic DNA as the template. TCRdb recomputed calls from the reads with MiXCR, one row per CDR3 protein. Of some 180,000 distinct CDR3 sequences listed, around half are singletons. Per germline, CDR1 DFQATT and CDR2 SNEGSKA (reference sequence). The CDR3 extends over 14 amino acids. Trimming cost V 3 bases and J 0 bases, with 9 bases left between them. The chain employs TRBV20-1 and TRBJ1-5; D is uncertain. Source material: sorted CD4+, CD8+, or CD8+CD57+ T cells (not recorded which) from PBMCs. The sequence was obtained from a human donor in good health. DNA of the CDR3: TGCAGTGCTAGTCGGCAGGCTAGCAATCAGCCCCAGCATTTT. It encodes CSASRQASNQPQHF.